This T cell receptor (beta chain) was obtained from a study of CD8+CD57+ T cells in acquired aplastic anemia. Regarding the study as a whole: With respect to CD8+ Simpson's diversity, patients and controls did not differ significantly.

The germline gives CDR1 SEHNR, CDR2 FQNEAQ (reference sequence). The CDR3 length is 15 residues. Trimming removed 3 bases from V and 12 bases from J, with 21 bases in between. Profiling of TCR beta VDJ combinations and CDR3 sequences used genomic DNA as template. TCRdb processed the reads anew with MiXCR; each CDR3 protein has one entry. The data contain about 220,000 distinct CDR3 sequences, around 43% of them seen just once; the ten biggest clones take up over 7.5%. Patients picked for sequencing had shown CD8+CD57+ cell expansion detected by flow cytometry. The patients all had a severe acquired aplastic anemia diagnosis. About this clonotype: Its antigen is as yet unknown.

The rearrangement uses TRBV7-9 and TRBJ2-1; possible D gene TRBD2, 5 bases. The clonotype was recovered from a human donor with aplastic anemia. The sequenced sample consisted of sorted CD4+, CD8+, or CD8+CD57+ T cells (not recorded which) from PBMCs. The CDR3 region has the DNA TGTGCCAGCAGCTTCCGTCGGTCGTGGGGAGATACGCAGTTCTTC. Its translation: CASSFRRSWGDTQFF.